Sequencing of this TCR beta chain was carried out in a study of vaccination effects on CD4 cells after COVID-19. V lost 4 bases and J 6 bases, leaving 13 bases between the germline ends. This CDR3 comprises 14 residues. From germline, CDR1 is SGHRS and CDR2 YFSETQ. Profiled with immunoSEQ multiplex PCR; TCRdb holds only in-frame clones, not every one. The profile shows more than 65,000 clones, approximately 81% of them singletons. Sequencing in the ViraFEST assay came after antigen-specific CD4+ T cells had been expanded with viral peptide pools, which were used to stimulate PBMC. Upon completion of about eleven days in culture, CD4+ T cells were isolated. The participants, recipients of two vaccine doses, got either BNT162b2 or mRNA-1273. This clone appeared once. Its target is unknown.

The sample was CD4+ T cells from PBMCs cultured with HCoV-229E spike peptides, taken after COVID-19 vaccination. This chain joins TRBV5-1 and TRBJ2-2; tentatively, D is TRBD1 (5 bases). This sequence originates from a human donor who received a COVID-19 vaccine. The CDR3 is CASSGRVGPGELFF. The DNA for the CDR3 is TGCGCCAGCAGCGGCAGGGTCGGTCCCGGGGAGCTGTTTTTT.